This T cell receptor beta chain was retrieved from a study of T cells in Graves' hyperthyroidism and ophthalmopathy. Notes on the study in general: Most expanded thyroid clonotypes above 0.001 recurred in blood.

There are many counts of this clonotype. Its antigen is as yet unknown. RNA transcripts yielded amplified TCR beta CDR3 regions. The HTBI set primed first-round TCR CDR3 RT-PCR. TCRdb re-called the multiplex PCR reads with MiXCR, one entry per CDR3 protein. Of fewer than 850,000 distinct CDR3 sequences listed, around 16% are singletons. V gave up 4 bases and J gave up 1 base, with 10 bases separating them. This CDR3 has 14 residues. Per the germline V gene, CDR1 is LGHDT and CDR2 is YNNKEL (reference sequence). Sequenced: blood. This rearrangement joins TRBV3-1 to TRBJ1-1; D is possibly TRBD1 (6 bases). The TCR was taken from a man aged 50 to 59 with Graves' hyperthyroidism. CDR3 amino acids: CASSPLGQNTEAFF. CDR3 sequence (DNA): TGTGCCAGCAGCCCTTTGGGACAGAACACTGAAGCTTTCTTT.